This T cell receptor beta chain was documented in a study of T cell repertoires in cytomegalovirus infection. For the study at large: Public TCR beta signature analysis indicated the presence of both CMV infection and matching HLA type.

TCRdb ran MiXCR on the reads and lists one entry per CDR3 protein. This sample carries 130,000 or so distinct CDR3 sequences, 6.5% of them seen once, and the ten largest clones take roughly 18%. Study-level points and caveats: Carriers of CMV and the relevant HLA type were discriminated by public TCR beta frequency. The study found HLA-C-restricted CMV-specific TCR beta clonotypes dominating the ex vivo response.

This clonotype occurred many times. Antigen unknown. J was trimmed by 4 bases and V by 6 bases; bases with no gene match: 9. Germline V CDR1 and CDR2: MDHEN, SYDVKM. The CDR3 is 15 amino acids. Material: PBMCs. The TCR originated in a human donor in good health (CMV status not recorded). Some clones in this sample may be carry-over from other donors' samples. The chain has TRBV28 and TRBJ2-5, with 9 positions matching TRBD2. In DNA, the CDR3 is TGTGCCAGCAGGAGGGTGCGGGGGGGCTCAGAGACCCAGTACTTC. This encodes CASRRVRGGSETQYF. Together with reference TRBV28 and TRBJ2-5, the CDR3 gives the full variable domain: DVKVTQSSRYLVKRTGEKVFLECVQDMDHENMFWYRQDPGLGLRLIYFSYDVKMKEKGDIPEGYSVSREKKERFSLILESASTNQTSMYLCASRRVRGGSETQYFGPGTRLLVL.